This T cell receptor (beta chain) was observed in a study of cytomegalovirus exposure and HLA in healthy donors. The PCR employed 60 Vbeta primers together with 13 Jbeta primers. TCRdb's table, derived via immunoSEQ multiplex PCR, lists solely in-frame clones and lacks some. The table has 150,000 to 250,000 clones, 75% to 85% seen once. This CDR3 comprises 17 residues. The ends were cut back, 1 base at V and 3 bases at J, with 16 bases in the middle. CDR1 and CDR2 (germline): LNHDA, SQIVND (reference sequence). The sample taken for sequencing was PBMCs. The gene calls are TRBV19 and TRBJ1-5; D is possibly TRBD1 (5 bases). This receptor was identified in a woman in her 50s in good health and CMV-seronegative. DNA of the CDR3: TGTGCCAGTAGTATAGTTAGGGGATGGGGTCTCAATCAGCCCCAGCATTTT. Protein product: CASSIVRGWGLNQPQHF.